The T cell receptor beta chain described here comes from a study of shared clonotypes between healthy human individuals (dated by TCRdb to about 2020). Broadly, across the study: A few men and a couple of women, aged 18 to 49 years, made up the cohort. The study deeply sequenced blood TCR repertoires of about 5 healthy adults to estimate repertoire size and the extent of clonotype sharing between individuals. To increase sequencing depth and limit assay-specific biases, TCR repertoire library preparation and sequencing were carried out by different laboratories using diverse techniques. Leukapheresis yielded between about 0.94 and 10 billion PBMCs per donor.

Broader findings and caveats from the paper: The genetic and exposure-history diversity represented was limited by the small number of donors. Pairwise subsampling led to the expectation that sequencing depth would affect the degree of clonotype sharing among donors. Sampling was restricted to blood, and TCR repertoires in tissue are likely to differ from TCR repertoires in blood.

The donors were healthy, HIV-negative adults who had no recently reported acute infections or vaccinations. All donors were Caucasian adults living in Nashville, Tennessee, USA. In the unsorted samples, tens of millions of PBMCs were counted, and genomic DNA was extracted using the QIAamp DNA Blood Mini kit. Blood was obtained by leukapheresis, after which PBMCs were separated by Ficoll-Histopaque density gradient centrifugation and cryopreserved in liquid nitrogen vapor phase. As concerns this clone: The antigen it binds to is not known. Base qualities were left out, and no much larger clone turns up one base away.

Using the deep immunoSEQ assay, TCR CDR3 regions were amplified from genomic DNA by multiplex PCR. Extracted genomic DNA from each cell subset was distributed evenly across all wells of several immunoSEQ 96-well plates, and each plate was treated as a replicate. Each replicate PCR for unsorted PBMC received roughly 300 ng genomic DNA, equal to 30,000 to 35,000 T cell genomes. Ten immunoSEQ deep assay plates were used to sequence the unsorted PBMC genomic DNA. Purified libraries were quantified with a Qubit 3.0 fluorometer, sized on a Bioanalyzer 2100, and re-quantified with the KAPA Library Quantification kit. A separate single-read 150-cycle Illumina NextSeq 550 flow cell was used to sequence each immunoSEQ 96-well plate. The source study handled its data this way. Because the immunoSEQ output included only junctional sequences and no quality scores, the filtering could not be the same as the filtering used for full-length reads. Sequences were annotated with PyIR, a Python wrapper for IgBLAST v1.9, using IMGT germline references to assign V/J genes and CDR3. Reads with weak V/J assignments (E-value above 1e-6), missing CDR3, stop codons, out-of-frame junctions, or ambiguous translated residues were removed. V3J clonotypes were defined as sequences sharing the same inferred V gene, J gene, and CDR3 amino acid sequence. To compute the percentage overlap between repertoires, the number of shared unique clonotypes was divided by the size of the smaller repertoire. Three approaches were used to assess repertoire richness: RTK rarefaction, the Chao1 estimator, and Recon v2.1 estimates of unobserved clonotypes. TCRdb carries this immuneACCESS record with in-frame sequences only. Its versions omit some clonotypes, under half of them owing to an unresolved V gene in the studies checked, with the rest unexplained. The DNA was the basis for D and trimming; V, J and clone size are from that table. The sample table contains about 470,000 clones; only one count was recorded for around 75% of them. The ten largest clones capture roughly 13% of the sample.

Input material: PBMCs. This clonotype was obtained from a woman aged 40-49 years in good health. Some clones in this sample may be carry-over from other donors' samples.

CDR3 protein: CAISEALTSGRVSYNEQFF. The sequence in DNA is TGTGCCATCAGTGAGGCTTTGACTAGCGGGAGGGTCTCCTACAATGAGCAGTTCTTC. The chain is assembled from TRBV10-3 and TRBJ2-1, with 14 middle bases fitting TRBD2. The CDR3 covers 19 residues, taking in both the cysteine and the phenylalanine. Of all the DNA, just the CDR3 is kept, 57 bases in frame from base 1. As encoded in the germline V gene, CDR1 is ENHRY while CDR2 is SYGVKD. V is pruned by 2 bases and J by 0 bases, leaving 6 bases of the junction without a gene match.